Presented here are 8 T cell receptor beta chains from one specimen sequenced in a study of a mutant IDH1 vaccine in newly diagnosed glioma. TCRdb's copy holds only in-frame clones and misses some; the assay was immunoSEQ multiplex PCR. The table records tens of thousands of clones, 65% to 90% of them present only once. As for time point: baseline, week 1 (first vaccination visit). Treatment reported: pre-vaccination baseline after standard-of-care therapy. Here the sequenced sample was PBMCs, taken from a glioma patient treated with radiotherapy, temozolomide or both. These receptors were collected from a man aged 30 to 39 with glioma.

This sequence joins TRBV5-4 and TRBJ2-5; TRBD1 might be the D (6 bases). Germline CDR1 SGHNT, CDR2 YYREEE (reference sequence). The V end lost 7 bases, the J end lost 4 bases, and 14 bases lay between the germline ends. The CDR3 covers 13 residues. CDR3 in amino acids: CASAPGTRETQYF. CDR3 DNA: TGTGCCAGCGCACCCGGGACACGAGAGACCCAGTACTTC.

This rearrangement joins TRBV5-1 to TRBJ1-1; perhaps TRBD1 as D (5 bases). CDR1 and CDR2 from the germline V gene are SGHRS and YFSETQ. The length of the CDR3 is 14 residues. The V and J ends lost 4 bases and 6 bases respectively, with 16 bases between them. CDR3 in amino acids: CASSQGTLLPEAFF. The CDR3 nucleotides are TGCGCCAGCAGCCAAGGGACGCTACTCCCTGAAGCTTTCTTT.

This clone was observed a single time. This chain uses TRBV5-1 with TRBJ2-3, with TRBD2 matching 8 bases. V gave up 2 bases and J gave up 4 bases; unmatched junction bases: 3. The CDR3 extends over 14 amino acids. Per the germline V gene, CDR1 is SGHRS and CDR2 is YFSETQ. The CDR3 loop reads CASSFTGGPDTQYF. The CDR3 nucleotides read TGCGCCAGCAGCTTCACGGGGGGGCCAGATACGCAGTATTTT. Together with reference TRBV5-1 and TRBJ2-3, the CDR3 gives the full variable domain: KAGVTQTPRYLIKTRGQQVTLSCSPISGHRSVSWYQQTPGQGLQFLFEYFSETQRNKGNFPGRFSGRQFSNSRSEMNVSTLELGDSALYLCASSFTGGPDTQYFGPGTRLTVL.

The gene calls are TRBV10-3 and TRBJ2-7; D is undetermined. The V gene lost 6 bases and the J gene lost 7 bases, with 19 bases spanning the gap. This CDR3 has 14 residues. Per the germline V gene, CDR1 is ENHRY and CDR2 is SYGVKD. The CDR3 spells CAIRTPGALLEQYF. For the CDR3, the DNA is TGTGCCATCAGGACCCCGGGTGCCCTCTTGGAGCAGTACTTC.

The genes are TRBV9 and TRBJ2-7, with 13 bases identical to TRBD2. In germline, CDR1 is SGDLS, CDR2 YYNGEE. The CDR3 is made up of 16 amino acids. The V and J ends lost 0 bases and 9 bases, in that order; junction bases with no gene match: 9. CDR3 amino acids: CASSVAPTSGGYVQYF. The CDR3 DNA reads TGTGCCAGCAGCGTAGCTCCGACTAGCGGGGGGTATGTGCAGTACTTC.

The V call is TRBV19, the J call TRBJ2-3; TRBD2 might be the D (5 bases). Germline CDR1 reads LNHDA; CDR2 reads SQIVND (reference sequence). This CDR3 spans 15 amino acids. Trimming took off 2 bases at V and 1 base at J, with 10 bases between the two ends. The CDR3 loop reads CASSIKGRGTDTQYF. The CDR3 bases are TGTGCCAGTAGTATAAAAGGGAGAGGCACAGATACGCAGTATTTT.

The chain uses TRBV20-1 and TRBJ2-7; D might be TRBD1 (5 bases). With 6 bases removed from V and 1 base from J, the gap between germline ends came to 7 bases. This CDR3 has 11 amino acids. Germline-derived CDR1 and CDR2 are DFQATT and SNEGSKA (reference sequence). The CDR3: CSAAGSYEQYF. The CDR3 DNA reads as TGCAGTGCGGCAGGGTCCTACGAGCAGTACTTC.

J is TRBJ2-7 and V is TRBV5-1, with 9 bases that match TRBD1. Germline V lookup: CDR1 SGHRS, CDR2 YFSETQ. This CDR3 is 15 amino acids long. V lost 5 bases, J lost 2 bases, and 8 bases stayed unmatched. This CDR3 is CASSYGGTGTYEQYF. The CDR3 bases are TGCGCCAGCAGTTACGGCGGGACAGGGACCTACGAGCAGTACTTC.